This T cell receptor (beta chain) was retrieved from a study of blood T cell repertoires in COVID-19. At the level of the study: COVID-19 samples collected from the United States, Italy and Spain covered acute and convalescent phases. T cells, B-cell-depleted T cells, or PBMCs supplied cDNA or gDNA.

Original analysis: For nucleated cells, counts were estimated from reference gene primer amplification. Clones were sequenced by immunoSEQ multiplex PCR, and TCRdb holds only the in-frame ones, with some missing. V and J calls and clone size are as listed in that table; D and trimming were resolved from the DNA. The sample yields roughly 200,000 clones, less than 85% seen once. The CDR3 extends over 15 amino acids. Unmatched junction bases numbered 10, after V lost 6 bases and J lost 3 bases. Germline values: CDR1 SNHLY, CDR2 FYNNEI. This clonotype was sampled from a man aged 50-60 years who had recovered from COVID-19. The material sequenced was peripheral blood. V is TRBV2 and J is TRBJ2-7; the match to TRBD1 covers 8 bases. Here the CDR3 reads CASSERDRSLYEQYF. The CDR3 DNA follows: TGTGCCAGCAGCGAGAGGGACAGGAGTCTCTACGAGCAGTACTTC.